The clone carrying this TCR beta chain was seen repeatedly, ten times or more. Using a J-beta primer mix together with a sample-barcoded 5' primer, a second PCR was run for roughly 7 to 11 cycles. TCRdb analysed the 5' RACE reads with MiXCR anew, one entry per CDR3 protein. The data contain around 710,000 distinct CDR3 sequences, roughly two fifths of them singletons. The data were taken from a study of blood T cells in healthy people across ages. V lost 8 bases and J lost 2; bases outside the gene matches: 4. The CDR3 length is 13 residues. Per the germline V gene, CDR1 is SNHLY and CDR2 is FYNNEI. Sequencing used blood. This TCR was sampled from a woman in her sixties in good health. The V and J genes are TRBV2 and TRBJ2-5; TRBD2 agrees at 8 bases. CDR3 nucleotide sequence: TGTGCCAGCTCGACTAGCGTGCAAGAGACCCAGTACTTC. Residues: CASSTSVQETQYF.